This T cell receptor beta chain was obtained from a study of blood T cell repertoires in COVID-19. Study-wide context: The study drew acute and convalescent COVID-19 samples from the United States, Italy and Spain.

Per the authors' pipeline: From reference gene primer amplification, estimates of nucleated cell counts were derived. Profiled with immunoSEQ multiplex PCR; TCRdb holds only in-frame clones, not every one. Clone size and the V and J calls come from that table; the DNA yielded D and trimming. The sample yields about 200,000 clones, 70% to 90% seen once. Patients in Seattle were enrolled during active infection, then followed longitudinally. This clonotype was obtained from a man aged 55 to 70 with COVID-19, enrolled during active disease. Sequencing was done on a sample of peripheral blood.

The CDR3 nucleotides are TGTGCCAGCAACCGGGACAGGGTCTATAATGGCTACACCTTC. Protein product: CASNRDRVYNGYTF. The chain combines TRBV28 with TRBJ1-2, with 9 nucleotides matching TRBD1. The CDR3 consists of 14 residues. With 7 bases clipped from V and 6 bases from J, the junction kept 9 bases outside the gene matches. The germline CDR1 and CDR2 sequences are MDHEN and SYDVKM.